The 20 T cell receptor beta chains below come from one sample, sequenced in a study of T cell responses to AZD1222 COVID-19 vaccine. Profiled with immunoSEQ multiplex PCR; TCRdb holds only in-frame clones, not every one. This sample contains under 150,000 clones. The material sequenced was peripheral blood. The origin of the receptors is an adult in good health.

The V and J genes are TRBV10-1 and TRBJ1-1, with D possibly being TRBD1 (6 bases). V lost 3 bases to trimming and J lost 5 bases, with 7 bases between them. The CDR3 contains 12 residues. CDR1 WNHNN and CDR2 SYGVQD come from the germline V gene (reference sequence). CDR3 residues: CASSEGGTEAFF. The CDR3 DNA reads TGCGCCAGCAGTGAAGGGGGAACTGAAGCTTTCTTT.

The rearrangement uses TRBV7-8 and TRBJ2-7, with D maybe TRBD2 (5 bases). The germline gives CDR1 SGHVS, CDR2 FQNEAQ. Trimming shortened V by 3 bases and J by 6 bases, and 12 bases separated the two germline ends. The CDR3 sequence is 13 residues long. The CDR3 nucleotides are TGTGCCAGCAGCTTCATCGAGGGTGGCGAGCAGTACTTC. Translation gives CASSFIEGGEQYF.

The chain uses TRBV4-1 and TRBJ2-1; D is unresolved. V was clipped by 1 base and J by 8 bases, with 9 bases between them. The CDR3 has 13 amino acids. Germline V gene lookup returns CDR1 MGHRA and CDR2 YSYEKL. The CDR3 loop is CASSQVVGDEQFF. Here the CDR3 DNA reads TGCGCCAGCAGCCAAGTGGTAGGCGATGAGCAGTTCTTC.

This rearrangement joins TRBV7-2 to TRBJ1-6; tentative D call: TRBD1 (6 bases). Trimming took off 0 bases at V and 13 bases at J, with 13 bases between the two ends. This CDR3 region has 14 residues. Germline V lookup: CDR1 SGHTA, CDR2 FQGNSA. This CDR3 reads CASSLADSQGPLHF. The CDR3 bases are TGTGCCAGCAGCTTAGCGGACAGCCAAGGCCCCCTCCACTTT.

The V call is TRBV7-2, the J call TRBJ2-1; D call uncertain. The ends were cut back, 6 bases at V and 9 bases at J, with 15 bases in the middle. Germline V gene sequence: CDR1 SGHTA, CDR2 FQGNSA. This CDR3 spans 13 amino acids. CDR3: CASRLRPGREQFF. CDR3 coding DNA: TGTGCCAGCAGGTTGCGACCGGGCCGTGAGCAGTTCTTC.

J is TRBJ1-2 and V is TRBV5-1; no clear D. Per the germline V gene, CDR1 is SGHRS and CDR2 is YFSETQ. Trimming pared 0 bases from V and 4 bases from J, leaving 10 bases between. This CDR3 spans 14 amino acids. CDR3 region: CASSLEYRSYGYTF. The CDR3 DNA reads TGCGCCAGCAGCTTGGAGTATAGATCCTATGGCTACACCTTC.

The chain combines TRBV15 with TRBJ1-6; D is unresolved. Germline V lookup: CDR1 LNHNV, CDR2 YYDKDF (reference sequence). This CDR3 contains 15 residues. The V end was cut by 3 bases, the J end by 4 bases, with 10 bases between. The CDR3: CATSRDREYNSPLHF. As DNA, the CDR3 is TGTGCCACCAGCAGGGACCGGGAGTATAATTCACCCCTCCACTTT.

CDR3 sequence: CASSLVGTSGLGETQYF. The CDR3 nucleotides are TGTGCCAGCAGCTTAGTGGGGACTAGCGGCCTGGGAGAGACCCAGTACTTC. The chain has TRBV7-2 and TRBJ2-5; 11 nucleotides match TRBD2. The V segment lost 1 base and the J segment 4 bases; nucleotides outside the gene matches: 8. The CDR3 loop spans 17 amino acids. Germline values: CDR1 SGHTA, CDR2 FQGNSA.

The chain carries TRBV28 and TRBJ1-2; 7 nucleotides match TRBD1. Germline CDR1 is MDHEN and CDR2 is SYDVKM. V lost 5 bases to trimming and J lost 6 bases; unmatched junction nucleotides: 6. The CDR3 is 13 residues long. The CDR3: CASSQDRFHGYTF. The DNA of the CDR3 is TGTGCCAGCAGTCAGGACAGGTTTCATGGCTACACCTTC.

The chain has TRBV19 and TRBJ1-6; D possibly corresponds to TRBD1 (5 bases). V lost 11 bases and J 5 bases, leaving 13 bases between the germline ends. Germline loops: CDR1 LNHDA, CDR2 SQIVND (reference sequence). The CDR3 totals 13 residues. The CDR3 DNA is TGTGCCTCCTCAGGGACGGATAATTCACCCCTCCACTTT. This encodes CASSGTDNSPLHF.

This chain uses TRBV6-2 or TRBV6-3 with TRBJ2-3, with 10 bases that match TRBD2. CDR1 is MNHEY, CDR2 SVGEGT, per germline. V shed 2 bases and J 0 bases; nucleotides not matched to a gene: 2. The CDR3 consists of 16 residues. This CDR3 reads CASSYATSGSTDTQYF. Here the CDR3 DNA reads TGTGCCAGCAGTTACGCGACTAGCGGGAGCACAGATACGCAGTATTTT.

The chain links TRBV19 to TRBJ1-6, with D tentatively TRBD1 (5 bases). This CDR3 contains 17 residues. Germline V gene data show CDR1 as LNHDA and CDR2 as SQIVND (reference sequence). Trimming took 3 bases from V and 0 from J, leaving 12 bases between them. The CDR3 loop is CASSIDSPSSYNSPLHF. DNA of the CDR3: TGTGCCAGTAGTATCGACAGTCCAAGCTCCTATAATTCACCCCTCCACTTT.

CDR3 bases: TGTGCCAGCAGCTCACTAGCGGGGGGCAATGAGCAGTTCTTC. As protein: CASSSLAGGNEQFF. This sequence joins TRBV7-3 and TRBJ2-1, with 12 nucleotides matching TRBD2. CDR3 size: 14 residues. V shed 4 bases and J 6 bases; nucleotides not matched to a gene: 1. Germline V gene sequence: CDR1 SGHTA, CDR2 FQGTGA.

The rearrangement joins TRBV7-2 to TRBJ2-7; 9 bases match TRBD1. This CDR3 has 15 amino acids. CDR1 and CDR2 (germline): SGHTA, FQGNSA. Trimming cost V 5 bases and J 3 bases; bases outside gene matches: 8. The CDR3 is CASSVAGQGDYEQYF. As DNA, the CDR3 is TGTGCCAGCAGCGTTGCGGGACAGGGAGACTACGAGCAGTACTTC.

The gene calls are TRBV11-3 and TRBJ1-2, with D unclear. The CDR3 is 16 residues long. Trimming left V 1 base short and J 3 bases short, with 15 bases between. CDR1 is SGHNT and CDR2 is YENEEA in the germline V gene. CDR3 loop: CASSLAGRAPDYGYTF. The CDR3 bases are TGTGCCAGCAGCTTAGCCGGACGGGCTCCGGACTATGGCTACACCTTC.

The chain links TRBV5-1 to TRBJ2-3; 8 bases are shared with TRBD2. The CDR3 length is 15 residues. CDR1 is SGHRS and CDR2 is YFSETQ in the germline V gene. V shed 2 bases and J 6 bases; nucleotides not matched to a gene: 8. The CDR3 sequence: CASSFAGGAGDTQYF. CDR3 sequence (DNA): TGCGCCAGCAGCTTCGCCGGGGGGGCGGGGGATACGCAGTATTTT.

The gene calls are TRBV3-1 (or the pseudogene TRBV3-2) and TRBJ1-2, with 7 bases identical to TRBD1. J lost 2 bases, V lost 4 bases, and 1 base had no gene match. Germline CDR1 reads LGHDT; CDR2 reads YNNKEL (reference sequence). The CDR3 runs 13 residues. The CDR3: CASSPGQNYGYTF. The CDR3 DNA sequence: TGTGCCAGCAGCCCGGGACAGAACTATGGCTACACCTTC.

The chain recombines TRBV7-9 with TRBJ2-5, with 9 bases identical to TRBD1. The CDR3 has 19 residues. CDR1 SEHNR and CDR2 FQNEAQ come from the germline V gene (reference sequence). Germline trimming cut 2 bases from V and 1 base from J; bases unmatched to any gene: 14. The CDR3: CASSLRGAPGQGLQETQYF. In nucleotides, the CDR3 is TGTGCCAGCAGCTTAAGGGGCGCGCCGGGACAGGGCCTCCAAGAGACCCAGTACTTC.

The CDR3: CASSLGGGGINYGYTF. Here the CDR3 DNA reads TGTGCCAGCAGCTTAGGGGGAGGGGGAATTAACTATGGCTACACCTTC. The chain joins TRBV7-2 to TRBJ1-2; possible D gene TRBD1, 6 bases. The CDR3 covers 16 residues. Germline lookup yields CDR1 SGHTA and CDR2 FQGNSA. V shed 1 base and J shed 1 base, with 13 bases lying between them.

The chain uses TRBV30 and TRBJ2-7; 9 bases line up with TRBD1. The CDR3 sequence is 14 residues long. In germline, CDR1 is GTSNPN, CDR2 SVGIG (reference sequence). V was pared by 2 bases and J by 7 bases, with 9 bases of the junction left unmatched. The CDR3 DNA follows: TGTGCCTGGAGTCGACGGGACAGGGTGGGTGAGCAGTACTTC. This codes for CAWSRRDRVGEQYF.